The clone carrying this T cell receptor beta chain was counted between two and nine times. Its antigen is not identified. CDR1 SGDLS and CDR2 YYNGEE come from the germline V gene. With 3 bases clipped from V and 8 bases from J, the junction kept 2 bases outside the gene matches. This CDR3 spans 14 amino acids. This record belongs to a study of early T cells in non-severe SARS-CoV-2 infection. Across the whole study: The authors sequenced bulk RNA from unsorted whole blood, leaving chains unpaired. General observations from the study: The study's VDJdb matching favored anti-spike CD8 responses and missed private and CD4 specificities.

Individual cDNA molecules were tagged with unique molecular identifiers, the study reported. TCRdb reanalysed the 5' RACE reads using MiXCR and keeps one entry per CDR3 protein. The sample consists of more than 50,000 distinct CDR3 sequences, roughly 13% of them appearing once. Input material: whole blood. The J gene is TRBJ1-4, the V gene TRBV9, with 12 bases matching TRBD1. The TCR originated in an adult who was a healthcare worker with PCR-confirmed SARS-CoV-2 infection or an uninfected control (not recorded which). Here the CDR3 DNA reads TGTGCCAGCAGCGCCGGGACAGGGGGCGAAAAACTGTTTTTT. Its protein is CASSAGTGGEKLFF.